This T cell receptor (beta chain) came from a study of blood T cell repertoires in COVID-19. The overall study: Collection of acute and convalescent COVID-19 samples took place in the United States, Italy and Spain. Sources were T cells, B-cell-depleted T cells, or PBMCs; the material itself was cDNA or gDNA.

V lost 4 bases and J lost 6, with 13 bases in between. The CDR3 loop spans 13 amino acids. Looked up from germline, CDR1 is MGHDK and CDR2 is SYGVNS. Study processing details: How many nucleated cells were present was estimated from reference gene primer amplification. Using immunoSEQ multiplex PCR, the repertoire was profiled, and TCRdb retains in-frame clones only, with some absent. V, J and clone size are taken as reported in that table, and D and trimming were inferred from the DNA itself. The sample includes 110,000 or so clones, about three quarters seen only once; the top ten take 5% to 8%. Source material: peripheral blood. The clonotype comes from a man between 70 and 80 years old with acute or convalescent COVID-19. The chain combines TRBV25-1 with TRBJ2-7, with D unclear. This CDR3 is CASSVGSVTEQYF. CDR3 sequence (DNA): TGTGCCAGCAGTGTGGGCTCGGTGACCGAGCAGTACTTC.